The T cell receptor beta chain under discussion was sequenced for a study of blood T cells in healthy people across ages. Primed by a sample-barcoded 5' primer and a J-beta primer mix, a second PCR proceeded for about 7 to 12 cycles. One entry per CDR3 protein, called by TCRdb with MiXCR from the 5' RACE reads. The sample has approximately 1,000,000 distinct CDR3 sequences, around two fifths seen once. No fewer than 6 micrograms of total RNA were isolated from every sample. Overall study findings and caveats: Unsorted PBMCs blocked a conclusive comparison of naive and antigen-experienced cells. Estimates based on one million T cells were treated as lower bounds. As age increased, TCR beta diversity per million T cells fell in a roughly linear fashion.

Regarding this clonotype: The antigen remains undetermined.

The CDR3 extends over 16 amino acids. V lost 4 bases, J lost 11 bases, and 16 bases stayed unmatched. Germline CDR1 MGHRA, CDR2 YSYEKL. The V gene is TRBV4-1, the J gene TRBJ2-5, with 10 bases matching TRBD1. The sequence derives from a man in his late teens or twenties in good health. Material for sequencing was blood. For the CDR3, the DNA is TGCGCCAGCAGCCTAACCGGGACAGGGGAGTACAATGAGCAGTACTTC. Protein product: CASSLTGTGEYNEQYF.